This TCR beta chain came from a study of T cell changes during pregnancy in multiple sclerosis. This CDR3 has 15 residues. Germline CDR1 reads LNHDA; CDR2 reads SQIVND (reference sequence). V gave up 5 bases and J gave up 1 base, with 12 bases separating them. Sequencing was performed with immunoSEQ multiplex PCR; in TCRdb, only in-frame clones are kept and a portion is missing. Found here are 95,000 to 150,000 clones, about 93% of them singletons; the top ten hold 6.2%. This clonotype was obtained from a female donor with multiple sclerosis, enrolled in a pregnancy study. This chain links TRBV19 with TRBJ1-5; no clear D gene. The sequencing used peripheral blood, collected before pregnancy. The CDR3 nucleotides read TGTGCCAGTAGTCCCCGGGTCTGGAGCAATCAGCCCCAGCATTTT. Encoded protein: CASSPRVWSNQPQHF.